Below are 18 T cell receptor beta chains sequenced from a single sample in a study of post-analysis software for immune sequencing data. Study-wide results and limits: The five TRBV segments detected at higher frequency in patients than in controls included TRBV5-6, TRBV5-1 and TRBV20-1.

Unique molecular identifiers tagged the TCR beta cDNA libraries. MiXCR was run by TCRdb on the PCR reads, yielding one entry per CDR3 protein. The data show 170,000 or so distinct CDR3 sequences, approximately 28% seen once. No antigens are known for them. Sequenced: blood. The source of these receptors is a girl aged 10 to 17 with multiple sclerosis.

Points on this clonotype: A much larger clone is a single base away; this may be a read error. The chain is built from TRBV4-1 and TRBJ2-3; D is perhaps TRBD2 (6 bases). This CDR3 comprises 15 residues. V was pared by 1 base and J by 2 bases, with 10 bases between. Germline lookup yields CDR1 MGHRA and CDR2 YSYEKL. CDR3 region: CASSQASEITDTQYF. In DNA, the CDR3 is TGCGCCAGCAGCCAAGCTAGCGAAATCACAGATACGCAGTATTTT.

J is TRBJ2-7 and V is TRBV12-5; D perhaps matches TRBD2 (5 bases). With 3 bases removed from V and 2 bases from J, the gap between germline ends came to 14 bases. The V gene's germline CDR1 is LGHNT and CDR2 FRNRAP. This CDR3 comprises 15 residues. CDR3 in amino acids: CASGFALGGPYEQYF. CDR3 DNA sequence: TGTGCTAGTGGTTTTGCTCTCGGAGGCCCCTACGAGCAGTACTTC.

Many counts were recorded for this clonotype. The chain is built from TRBV7-8 and TRBJ2-1; TRBD2 aligns across 13 bases. CDR3 length: 17 amino acids. CDR1 and CDR2 (germline): SGHVS, FQNEAQ. With V trimmed by 0 bases and J by 3 bases, 2 bases remained unmatched. DNA of the CDR3: TGTGCCAGCAGCTTAGCGGGACTAGCGGGGCTCTACAATGAGCAGTTCTTC. Amino acid sequence: CASSLAGLAGLYNEQFF.

The rearrangement joins TRBV12-3 or TRBV12-4 to TRBJ2-7; 7 bases line up with TRBD2. CDR3 length: 14 amino acids. J gave up 2 bases and V 3 bases, and 4 bases lay outside the gene matches. The chain's CDR3 is CASSFVGGTYEQYF. The CDR3 bases are TGTGCCAGCAGTTTTGTGGGGGGGACCTACGAGCAGTACTTC.

This clonotype was counted only a few times. One junction end disagrees with the germline gene, perhaps due to a read error. This chain uses TRBV28 with TRBJ2-6; 8 nucleotides agree with TRBD1. CDR1 MDHEN and CDR2 SYDVKM come from the germline V gene. This CDR3 spans 19 amino acids. The CDR3 reads CASSFELRTGSSGANVRTF. CDR3 nucleotide sequence: TGTGCCAGCAGTTTTGAACTTCGGACAGGGAGCTCTGGGGCCAACGTCCGGACTTTC.

This clonotype showed up just once. CDR3 residues: CASSPGAAVNTGELFF. CDR3 bases: TGTGCCAGCAGCCCCGGTGCTGCGGTGAACACCGGGGAGCTGTTTTTT. J is TRBJ2-2 and V is TRBV7-9; D unresolved. Germline CDR1 is SEHNR and CDR2 is FQNEAQ (reference sequence). The CDR3 has 16 amino acids. Trimming stripped 5 bases from V and 1 base from J, with 14 bases between.

Points on this clonotype: A much larger clone lies one base from this, so it may be a read error. This rearrangement joins TRBV21-1 to TRBJ2-7; the listed D gene, TRBD1, was not tested against the DNA. TRBV21-1 is classified as a pseudogene. The CDR3 contains 15 residues. CDR3 amino acids: CASGKRTGQTYEQYF. The CDR3 region has the DNA TGTGCCAGCGGCAAAAGGACAGGTCAAACCTACGAGCAGTACTTC.

The CDR3 DNA sequence: TGTGCCATCAGTGCAGAGTCTGGCGAGCAGTACTTC. It specifies CAISAESGEQYF. The rearrangement joins TRBV10-3 to TRBJ2-7; D remains ambiguous. CDR3 size: 12 residues. Trimming took 4 bases from V and 6 from J, leaving 10 bases between them. Germline CDR1 is ENHRY and CDR2 is SYGVKD.

This clonotype was counted a few times. The rearrangement joins TRBV12-3 or TRBV12-4 to TRBJ1-6, with D uncertain. This CDR3 comprises 15 residues. Trimming removed 5 bases from V and 7 bases from J, with 15 bases in between. The CDR3 region has the DNA TGTGCCAGCAGTCTTACCGGCACCCTGAATTCACCCCTCCACTTT. Residues: CASSLTGTLNSPLHF.

V is TRBV7-8 and J is TRBJ2-7, with 8 nucleotides matching TRBD2. Germline loops: CDR1 SGHVS, CDR2 FQNEAQ. The CDR3 runs 15 residues. V shed 5 bases, J shed 0 bases, and the junction held 6 bases outside the gene matches. CDR3 protein: CASSQSGSLSYEQYF. The CDR3 DNA reads TGTGCCAGCAGCCAAAGCGGGAGCCTCTCCTACGAGCAGTACTTC.

The rearrangement uses TRBV9 and TRBJ2-1, with 7 bases fitting TRBD1. The junction had 0 bases not matched to a gene; V was cut back by 0 bases and J by 0 bases. CDR1 and CDR2 (germline): SGDLS, YYNGEE. This CDR3 is built from 15 residues. The CDR3 protein is CASSVGDSSYNEQFF. The DNA of the CDR3 is TGTGCCAGCAGCGTAGGGGACAGCTCCTACAATGAGCAGTTCTTC.

The gene calls are TRBV7-9 and TRBJ1-3; D is uncertain. The CDR3 runs to 12 residues. Germline CDR1 reads SEHNR; CDR2 reads FQNEAQ (reference sequence). Trimming pared 5 bases from V and 9 bases from J, leaving 11 bases between. The CDR3 region is CASSLGGGTIYF. As DNA, the CDR3 is TGTGCCAGCAGCCTTGGAGGCGGCACCATATATTTT.

Details on this clonotype: Possible read error: a much larger clone is one base away. The rearrangement uses TRBV7-9 and TRBJ2-1; TRBD2 is a possible D gene (6 bases). Germline CDR1 SEHNR, CDR2 FQNEAQ (reference sequence). The CDR3 runs 15 residues. For the CDR3, the DNA is TGTGCCGGCAGCTTATTAGCGGACTCCTACAATGAGCAGTTCTTC. It specifies CAGSLLADSYNEQFF.

About this clonotype: The junction differs from germline at one of its ends, possibly a read error. The chain links TRBV5-1 to TRBJ1-2; a possible D gene is TRBD1 (5 bases). Germline loops: CDR1 SGHRS, CDR2 YFSETQ. This CDR3 contains 14 residues. CDR3 sequence reads: CAGSPTGANYGYTF. The CDR3 nucleotides are TGCGCCGGCAGCCCCACAGGAGCTAACTATGGCTACACCTTC.

The chain is built from TRBV20-1 and TRBJ1-1; D call uncertain. Germline V lookup: CDR1 DFQATT, CDR2 SNEGSKA (reference sequence). The CDR3 totals 13 residues. V was trimmed by 3 bases and J by 0 bases, leaving 8 bases between them. Written as DNA, the CDR3 is TGCAGTGCTAGCTTTGATCTGAACACTGAAGCTTTCTTT. Translated, it gives CSASFDLNTEAFF.

In this sample, this clonotype turned up many times. The chain combines TRBV3-1 with TRBJ2-1, with a weak D call TRBD2 (5 bases). CDR3 length: 13 amino acids. Germline values: CDR1 LGHDT, CDR2 YNNKEL (reference sequence). The V end was cut by 1 base, the J end by 9 bases, with 10 bases between. The CDR3 sequence is CASSQALAGEQFF. The CDR3 nucleotides read TGTGCCAGCAGCCAAGCTCTAGCCGGTGAGCAGTTCTTC.

Regarding this clonotype: A single base separates this from a much larger clone, so it may be a read error. In DNA, the CDR3 is TGCAGTGCTGGTTTGACAAGGGACATTCAGTACTTC. It codes for CSAGLTRDIQYF. This chain links TRBV20-1 with TRBJ2-7, with no clear D. The better agreement between TRBJ2-4 and the DNA end casts doubt on the J call. This CDR3 is built from 12 residues. The germline V gene has CDR1 DFQATT and CDR2 SNEGSKA (reference sequence).

This clonotype was picked up a small number of times. This chain uses TRBV3-1 with TRBJ2-1; D perhaps matches TRBD2 (5 bases). Judging by the DNA end, TRBJ2-7 fits better; the J call may be wrong. The CDR3 loop spans 16 amino acids. The germline CDR1 and CDR2 sequences are LGHDT and YNNKEL (reference sequence). Here the CDR3 reads CASSTEKAVDYNEQYF. CDR3 sequence (DNA): TGTGCCAGCAGCACAGAGAAAGCGGTAGACTACAATGAGCAGTACTTC.